This T cell receptor beta chain derives from a study of cytomegalovirus exposure and HLA in healthy donors. The study, taken as a whole, reports: As was reported, the classifier diagnosed cytomegalovirus status with high specificity and sensitivity. The study dropped some indistinguishable V segments, TRBV6-2 and TRBV6-3 among them. With further analysis later on, most CMV-associated TCR beta chains appeared HLA-restricted. Rarity characterized most TCR sequences, yet some public TCRs appeared in many donors.

As for this clone: The antigen remains unidentified.

PCR primers comprised 60 Vbeta and 13 Jbeta primers. Clones were read by immunoSEQ multiplex PCR, and TCRdb kept only the in-frame ones, dropping some. This sample's table reports about 46,000 clones. The V segment lost 4 bases and the J segment 10 bases; nucleotides outside the gene matches: 9. In germline, CDR1 is SGHRS, CDR2 YFSETQ. CDR3 length: 13 amino acids. The sequenced sample consisted of PBMCs. This clonotype originated in a woman aged 40 to 50 in good health and CMV-seronegative. The chain carries TRBV5-1 and TRBJ2-3; 7 bases match TRBD2. The CDR3 spells CASSPNVGGSQYF. As DNA, the CDR3 is TGCGCCAGCAGCCCGAATGTGGGGGGGTCGCAGTATTTT.